This passage covers 7 T cell receptor beta chains from one sample sequenced in a study of cytomegalovirus exposure and HLA in healthy donors. Using immunoSEQ multiplex PCR, the repertoire was profiled, and TCRdb retains in-frame clones only, with some absent. The repertoire holds 200,000 to 300,000 clones, with about 92% as singletons. The sequenced material came from PBMCs. The receptors derive from a woman aged 30 to 39 in good health and CMV-seronegative.

The chain carries TRBV28 and TRBJ2-2, with D perhaps assigned TRBD1 or TRBD2 (5 bases each). Trimming left V 1 base short and J 4 bases short, with 10 bases between. The CDR3 is made up of 15 amino acids. CDR1 MDHEN and CDR2 SYDVKM come from the germline V gene. CDR3 sequence: CASSLSQGATGELFF. The DNA for the CDR3 is TGTGCCAGCAGTTTATCCCAGGGAGCCACCGGGGAGCTGTTTTTT.

The chain is built from TRBV28 and TRBJ2-1, with D perhaps matching TRBD2 (6 bases). Germline CDR1 is MDHEN and CDR2 is SYDVKM. V lost 3 bases and J 0 bases, leaving 9 bases between the germline ends. This CDR3 region has 15 residues. For the CDR3, the DNA is TGTGCCAGCAGTTTTTTCGGGAGCTCCTACAATGAGCAGTTCTTC. Its translation is CASSFFGSSYNEQFF.

V gene TRBV4-3 combines with J gene TRBJ2-7, with 7 positions matching TRBD2. The CDR3 contains 13 residues. CDR1 and CDR2 (germline): LGHNA, YSLEER. Germline trimming cut 4 bases from V and 3 bases from J; bases unmatched to any gene: 3. CDR3 coding DNA: TGCGCCAGCAGCCTGGGACTAAACTACGAGCAGTACTTC. This sequence encodes CASSLGLNYEQYF.

This rearrangement joins TRBV5-1 to TRBJ2-5, with 10 bases matching TRBD2. The CDR3 covers 16 residues. Germline trimming cut 2 bases from V and 7 bases from J; bases unmatched to any gene: 11. Germline V gives CDR1 SGHRS, CDR2 YFSETQ. The CDR3 DNA is TGCGCCAGCAGCTTCGACCTAGCGGGAGATTTAGGGACCCAGTACTTC. This gives the protein CASSFDLAGDLGTQYF.

This CDR3 is CASSLLRRKEKLKDEQFF. Here the CDR3 DNA reads TGTGCCAGCAGCTTACTCCGCCGGAAAGAAAAACTTAAGGATGAGCAGTTCTTC. The V call is TRBV7-2, the J call TRBJ2-1, with unresolved D. Deletions cut 2 bases from V and 8 bases from J, with 25 bases between. Germline V gene sequence: CDR1 SGHTA, CDR2 FQGNSA. There are 18 residues in the CDR3. Full variable domain (missing parts from reference TRBV7-2 and TRBJ2-1): GAGVSQSPSNKVTEKGKDVELRCDPISGHTALYWYRQSLGQGLEFLIYFQGNSAPDKSGLPSDRFSAERTGGSVSTLTIQRTQQEDSAVYLCASSLLRRKEKLKDEQFFGPGTRLTVL.

V is TRBV11-3 and J is TRBJ2-2, with unresolved D. The CDR3 covers 14 residues. Germline V gives CDR1 SGHNT, CDR2 YENEEA. With 5 bases removed from V and 7 bases from J, the gap between germline ends came to 14 bases. Written as DNA, the CDR3 is TGTGCCAGCAGCGTTATGTCAGAAAACGGGGAGCTGTTTTTT. Its protein product is CASSVMSENGELFF. Using reference TRBV11-3 and TRBJ2-2 for the parts outside the CDR3, the full variable domain is EAGVVQSPRYKIIEKKQPVAFWCNPISGHNTLYWYLQNLGQGPELLIRYENEEAVDDSQLPKDRFSAERLKGVDSTLKIQPAELGDSAVYLCASSVMSENGELFFGEGSRLTVL.

On this clone itself: Within the sample, other DNA sequences also encode this same CDR3. CDR3 sequence reads: CASSFRETQYF. Written as DNA, the CDR3 is TGTGCCAGCAGCTTTCGGGAGACCCAGTACTTC. This chain uses TRBV13 with TRBJ2-5; D not resolved. This CDR3 region has 11 residues. Trimming cost V 3 bases and J 5 bases, with 4 bases left between them. The germline V gene has CDR1 PRHDT and CDR2 FYEKMQ (reference sequence).